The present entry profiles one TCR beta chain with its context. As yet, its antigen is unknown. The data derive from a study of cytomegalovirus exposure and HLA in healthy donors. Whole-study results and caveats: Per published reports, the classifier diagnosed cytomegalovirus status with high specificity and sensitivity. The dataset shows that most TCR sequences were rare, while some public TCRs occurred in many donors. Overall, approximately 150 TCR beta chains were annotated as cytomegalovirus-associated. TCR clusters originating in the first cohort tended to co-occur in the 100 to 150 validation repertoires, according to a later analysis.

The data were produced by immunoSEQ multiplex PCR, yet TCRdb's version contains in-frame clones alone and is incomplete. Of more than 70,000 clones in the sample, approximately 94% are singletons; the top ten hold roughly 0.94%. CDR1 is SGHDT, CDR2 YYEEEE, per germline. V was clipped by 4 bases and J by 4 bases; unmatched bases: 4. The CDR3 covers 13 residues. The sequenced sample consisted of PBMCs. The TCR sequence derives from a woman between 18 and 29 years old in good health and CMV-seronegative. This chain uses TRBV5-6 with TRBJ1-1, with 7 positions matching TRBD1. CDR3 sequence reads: CASSTGVGTEAFF. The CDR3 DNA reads TGTGCCAGCAGCACAGGGGTAGGCACTGAAGCTTTCTTT.